This is a list of T cell receptor beta chains from one sample in a study of shared clonotypes between healthy human individuals. The repertoire was sequenced with immunoSEQ multiplex PCR; TCRdb's copy has only in-frame clones and lacks some. The data hold about 1.1 million clones, with 70% to 85% observed a single time. The sequenced sample consisted of memory CD4+ T cells from PBMCs. These receptor sequences come from a man aged 18 to 30 in good health. Some clones in this sample may be carry-over from other donors' samples. The CDR3 runs from the conserved cysteine through the conserved F or W. A D gene is named only where the DNA matches it firmly. Clone size appears in some rows only: once, few, many, or a class for an expanded clone.

TRBV11-2	TRBJ2-7	NA	NA	CASSPGVEQYF	TGTGCCAGCAGCCCTGGGGTCGAGCAGTACTTC
TRBV30	TRBJ2-3	NA	NA	CAWSTGRGNTDTQYF	TGTGCCTGGTCCACCGGTCGGGGAAACACAGATACGCAGTATTTT
TRBV9	TRBJ1-3	NA	NA	CASSVDGLSGNTIYF	TGTGCCAGCAGCGTAGATGGCCTTTCTGGAAACACCATATATTTT
TRBV5-1	TRBJ1-1	TRBD1	once	CASSLTGGGTEAFF	TGCGCCAGCAGCTTGACAGGGGGAGGCACTGAAGCTTTCTTT
TRBV18	TRBJ2-5	TRBD2	once	CASSGSAGGQETQYF	TGTGCCAGCTCAGGCTCGGCGGGAGGTCAAGAGACCCAGTACTTC
TRBV28	TRBJ1-2	NA	many	CASLGSNDYGYTF	TGTGCCAGCTTGGGCAGTAACGACTATGGCTACACCTTC
TRBV5-1	TRBJ2-3	NA	NA	CASSLVTSTDTQYF	TGCGCCAGCAGCTTGGTAACTAGCACAGATACGCAGTATTTT
TRBV30	TRBJ2-7	NA	NA	CAWSTVLYEQYF	TGTGCCTGGAGTACAGTCCTATACGAGCAGTACTTC
TRBV10-1	TRBJ1-2	NA	few	CASSESGQSGYTF	TGCGCCAGCAGTGAGTCGGGCCAGTCGGGCTACACCTTC
TRBV5-4	TRBJ2-2	NA	NA	CASSPKGRYGTGELFF	TGTGCCAGCAGCCCCAAAGGCCGCTACGGGACCGGGGAGCTGTTTTTT
TRBV9	TRBJ1-2	NA	NA	CASSPSQGYGGYTF	TGTGCCAGCAGCCCCTCGCAGGGGTACGGGGGCTACACCTTC
TRBV5-4	TRBJ2-2	NA	few	CASSPRDTGELFF	TGTGCCAGCAGCCCCCGAGACACCGGGGAGCTGTTTTTT
TRBV5-8	TRBJ1-3	NA	NA	CASTPPVGTASSGNTIYF	TGTGCCAGCACTCCTCCGGTGGGTACGGCTAGCTCTGGAAACACCATATATTTT
TRBV5-1	TRBJ2-3	NA	NA	CASSFRTDTQYF	TGCGCCAGCAGCTTCCGCACAGATACGCAGTATTTT
TRBV7-3	TRBJ2-2	TRBD2	many	CASSLTSGGAGELFF	TGTGCCAGCAGCTTAACTTCGGGAGGGGCCGGGGAGCTGTTTTTT
TRBV5-1	TRBJ1-2	NA	NA	CASSSAGNSYGYTF	TGCGCCAGCAGCTCCGCAGGGAATAGCTATGGCTACACCTTC